Presented here are 23 T cell receptor beta chains from one specimen sequenced in a study of Ad26.COV2.S vaccination and SARS-CoV-2 variants. Treatment reported: 15 to 20 received Ad26.COV2.S at low or high dose, single or two shots; about 5 received placebo; per-sample allocation not given. Sampling occurred on day 63 after the first vaccine or placebo injection. Repertoires were generated with immunoSEQ multiplex PCR, while TCRdb's copy carries only in-frame clones and drops some. The sample shows roughly 510,000 clones, around nine tenths of them seen only once. The specimen comprised peripheral blood, sampled in a trial of Ad26.COV2.S vaccine versus placebo. These receptor sequences come from a person aged 18-60 years who received the Ad26.COV2.S COVID-19 vaccine or a placebo.

This clone has more than one count but fewer than ten. This chain joins TRBV6-5 and TRBJ2-1, with D unclear. There are 11 residues in the CDR3. Germline lookup yields CDR1 MNHEY and CDR2 SVGAGI. The V end lost 6 bases, the J end lost 10 bases, and 10 bases lay between the germline ends. The CDR3 protein is CASSPSWEQFF. For the CDR3, the DNA is TGTGCCAGCAGCCCGTCCTGGGAGCAGTTCTTC.

This chain's CDR3 is CASSLTVGEQFF. The CDR3 nucleotides are TGTGCCAGCAGTTTAACGGTTGGTGAGCAGTTCTTC. This rearrangement joins TRBV12-3 or TRBV12-4 to TRBJ2-1; no firm D call. Between the trimmed V and J ends, which lost 2 bases and 9 bases, there was a span of 8 bases. CDR3 size: 12 residues.

A few counts support this clone. The sample holds other DNA sequences that translate to the same CDR3. The genes are TRBV30 and TRBJ2-5; D is unresolved. The CDR3 has 11 amino acids. With 0 bases removed from V and 4 bases from J, the gap between germline ends came to 3 bases. Germline V lookup: CDR1 GTSNPN, CDR2 SVGIG (reference sequence). CDR3: CAWSVRETQYF. CDR3 sequence (DNA): TGTGCCTGGAGTGTACGAGAGACCCAGTACTTC.

The rearrangement links TRBV19 to TRBJ2-3; D may be TRBD2 (5 bases). V shed 7 bases and J shed 3 bases, with 14 bases lying between them. The germline gives CDR1 LNHDA, CDR2 SQIVND (reference sequence). The CDR3 length is 14 residues. The CDR3 loop reads CASNPGGRTDTQYF. For the CDR3, the DNA is TGTGCCAGTAACCCCGGAGGCCGGACAGATACGCAGTATTTT.

CDR3 region: CASSKRQGYNQPQHF. DNA of the CDR3: TGTGCCAGCAGCAAGCGGCAGGGGTACAATCAGCCCCAGCATTTT. This chain joins TRBV21-1 and TRBJ1-5; TRBD1, the table's D call, lacks a check against the DNA. TRBV21-1 is termed a pseudogene. The CDR3 totals 15 residues.

The chain has TRBV15 and TRBJ1-2, with D maybe TRBD1 (6 bases). V was pared by 0 bases and J by 8 bases, with 16 bases between. Germline CDR1 reads LNHNV; CDR2 reads YYDKDF (reference sequence). This CDR3 has 15 residues. CDR3 coding DNA: TGTGCCACCAGCAGAGATTTGGGGGGCACAGGAGGCTACACCTTC. Encoded protein: CATSRDLGGTGGYTF. The entire variable domain, with the rest obtained from reference TRBV15 and TRBJ1-2, is as follows: DAMVIQNPRYQVTQFGKPVTLSCSQTLNHNVMYWYQQKSSQAPKLLFHYYDKDFNNEADTPDNFQSRRPNTSFCFLDIRSPGLGDTAMYLCATSRDLGGTGGYTFGSGTRLTVV.

This clone was observed once. CDR3 loop: CASSPLVMTIGNTIYF. CDR3 DNA sequence: TGTGCCAGCTCACCACTTGTAATGACGATTGGAAACACCATATATTTT. The rearrangement joins TRBV18 to TRBJ1-3, with D uncertain. This CDR3 spans 16 amino acids. Germline loops: CDR1 KGHSH, CDR2 LQKENI. V lost 1 base and J lost 3, with 13 bases in between.

The chain uses TRBV28 and TRBJ1-2; D remains unclear. Germline-derived CDR1 and CDR2 are MDHEN and SYDVKM. V lost 5 bases, J lost 8 bases, and 9 bases lay in between. The CDR3 sequence is 11 residues long. CDR3 protein: CASSAPSGYTF. The CDR3 nucleotides are TGTGCCAGCAGTGCCCCCTCCGGCTACACCTTC.

The chain uses TRBV19 and TRBJ2-7, with a possible D match to TRBD2 (6 bases). V lost 5 bases to trimming and J lost 4 bases, with 12 bases between them. This CDR3 comprises 13 residues. Germline CDR1 reads LNHDA; CDR2 reads SQIVND (reference sequence). The CDR3 sequence: CASSLADPYEQYF. The CDR3 nucleotides are TGTGCCAGTAGTTTAGCGGATCCGTACGAGCAGTACTTC. Variable domain in full (rest from reference TRBV19 and TRBJ2-7): DGGITQSPKYLFRKEGQNVTLSCEQNLNHDAMYWYRQDPGQGLRLIYYSQIVNDFQKGDIAEGYSVSREKKESFPLTVTSAQKNPTAFYLCASSLADPYEQYFGPGTRLTVT.

V is TRBV19 and J is TRBJ2-2, with 12 nucleotides matching TRBD2. V lost 2 bases and J lost 0; bases outside the gene matches: 7. The CDR3 covers 19 residues. CDR1 is LNHDA, CDR2 SQIVND, per germline (reference sequence). CDR3 protein: CASSIIGLAGHSNTGELFF. The CDR3 bases are TGTGCCAGTAGTATAATTGGACTAGCGGGGCACTCGAACACCGGGGAGCTGTTTTTT.

The chain combines TRBV18 with TRBJ1-4; 12 bases align to TRBD1. Trimming removed 3 bases from V and 11 bases from J; junction bases left unmatched: 4. The CDR3 has 14 amino acids. Germline CDR1 reads KGHSH; CDR2 reads LQKENI. Written as DNA, the CDR3 is TGTGCCAGCTCACCGGGACAGGGGGCATGGAAACTGTTTTTT. This encodes CASSPGQGAWKLFF.

The chain links TRBV7-2 to TRBJ2-2, with no clear D. CDR1 and CDR2 from the germline V gene are SGHTA and FQGNSA. The CDR3 is made up of 14 amino acids. V lost 0 bases and J 8 bases, leaving 10 bases between the germline ends. CDR3 residues: CASSLAPAAGELFF. The CDR3 nucleotides read TGTGCCAGCAGCTTAGCGCCAGCCGCGGGGGAGCTGTTTTTT.

V is TRBV27 and J is TRBJ1-5; D is perhaps TRBD1 (5 bases). The germline gives CDR1 MNHEY, CDR2 SMNVEV (reference sequence). This CDR3 is 14 amino acids long. Trimming left V 10 bases short and J 5 bases short, with 18 bases between. Here the CDR3 reads CATRGVGRDQPQHF. CDR3 nucleotide sequence: TGTGCCACCCGGGGCGTAGGGAGGGATCAGCCCCAGCATTTT.

In its sample, this clone was seen a few times. The chain joins TRBV6-5 to TRBJ1-2; no firm D call. Germline CDR1 is MNHEY and CDR2 is SVGAGI. This CDR3 has 12 amino acids. V was cut by 8 bases and J by 8 bases, with 15 bases left in between. This CDR3 reads CASRLFGQGYTF. The CDR3 DNA is TGTGCCAGCCGACTTTTTGGCCAGGGCTACACCTTC.

The chain carries TRBV5-1 and TRBJ2-1, with 13 bases matching TRBD2. Germline trimming cut 4 bases from V and 9 bases from J; bases unmatched to any gene: 7. The CDR3 contains 15 residues. Germline-derived CDR1 and CDR2 are SGHRS and YFSETQ. The DNA of the CDR3 is TGCGCCAGCAGCGGGGGACTAGCGGGAATCGGTGAGCAGTTCTTC. As protein: CASSGGLAGIGEQFF.

V gene TRBV28 combines with J gene TRBJ2-5, with TRBD2 matching over 7 bases. Germline trimming cut 3 bases from V and 7 bases from J; bases unmatched to any gene: 8. The CDR3 is made up of 14 amino acids. Germline V CDR1 and CDR2: MDHEN, SYDVKM. CDR3 bases: TGTGCCAGCAGTTTCCGCGGGGGTTCGACGACCCAGTACTTC. It yields the protein CASSFRGGSTTQYF.

V gene TRBV5-1 combines with J gene TRBJ2-2; possible D gene TRBD1, 5 bases. CDR3 length: 16 amino acids. Trimming left V 2 bases short and J 1 base short, with 12 bases between. The germline V gene has CDR1 SGHRS and CDR2 YFSETQ. CDR3 protein: CASSFRRTMNTGELFF. The CDR3 nucleotides read TGCGCCAGCAGCTTTCGTAGGACAATGAACACCGGGGAGCTGTTTTTT. The full variable domain, its missing parts supplied by reference TRBV5-1 and TRBJ2-2, is KAGVTQTPRYLIKTRGQQVTLSCSPISGHRSVSWYQQTPGQGLQFLFEYFSETQRNKGNFPGRFSGRQFSNSRSEMNVSTLELGDSALYLCASSFRRTMNTGELFFGEGSRLTVL.

J is TRBJ1-5 and V is TRBV2; the match to TRBD1 covers 7 bases. Germline CDR1 SNHLY, CDR2 FYNNEI. CDR3 length: 14 amino acids. Trimming at V came to 3 bases and at J to 7 bases, leaving 6 bases not matched to a gene. CDR3 DNA sequence: TGTGCCAGCAGTGAGCAGGGGGGGAGGCAGCCCCAGCATTTT. Translating it yields CASSEQGGRQPQHF.

The V and J genes are TRBV19 and TRBJ2-6, with D possibly being TRBD1 (6 bases). V shed 5 bases and J shed 1 base, with 15 bases lying between them. There are 17 residues in the CDR3. Germline V gene data show CDR1 as LNHDA and CDR2 as SQIVND (reference sequence). The CDR3 coding sequence is TGTGCCAGTAGTCCTCGGGACACCAGATCTGGGGCCAACGTCCTGACTTTC. As protein: CASSPRDTRSGANVLTF.

This chain links TRBV6-1 with TRBJ1-1, with D perhaps TRBD1 (6 bases). This CDR3 is built from 18 residues. Deletions cut 0 bases from V and 7 bases from J, with 24 bases between. From germline, CDR1 is MNHNS and CDR2 SASEGT. The CDR3 protein is CASSEAMGGGQRTVEAFF. Here the CDR3 DNA reads TGTGCCAGCAGTGAAGCCATGGGGGGGGGACAACGAACAGTTGAAGCTTTCTTT.

The V call is TRBV5-1, the J call TRBJ2-7; the match to TRBD2 covers 9 bases. The CDR3 spans 16 residues. V gave up 1 base and J gave up 5 bases; unmatched junction bases: 10. Germline V gene data show CDR1 as SGHRS and CDR2 as YFSETQ. The CDR3 is CASSLLAGGGPHEQYF. In nucleotides, the CDR3 is TGCGCCAGCAGCTTGTTGGCGGGAGGGGGGCCTCACGAGCAGTACTTC.

CDR3 in DNA: TGTGCCACCACAACTTCCGGGACAGGCAATCAGCCCCAGCATTTT. It encodes CATTTSGTGNQPQHF. The rearrangement links TRBV19 to TRBJ1-5, with 7 positions matching TRBD1. CDR3 length: 15 amino acids. V shed 10 bases and J 2 bases; nucleotides not matched to a gene: 11. Germline lookup yields CDR1 LNHDA and CDR2 SQIVND (reference sequence).

This clone is a singleton in its sample. This rearrangement joins TRBV27 to TRBJ2-1; 7 bases match TRBD1. The CDR3 is made up of 18 amino acids. Trimming removed 6 bases from V and 0 bases from J; junction bases left unmatched: 14. Germline CDR1 MNHEY, CDR2 SMNVEV (reference sequence). CDR3 coding DNA: TGTGCCAGCAGATCTGGGGACAGAGGGCGGAACTCCTACAATGAGCAGTTCTTC. Protein: CASRSGDRGRNSYNEQFF.